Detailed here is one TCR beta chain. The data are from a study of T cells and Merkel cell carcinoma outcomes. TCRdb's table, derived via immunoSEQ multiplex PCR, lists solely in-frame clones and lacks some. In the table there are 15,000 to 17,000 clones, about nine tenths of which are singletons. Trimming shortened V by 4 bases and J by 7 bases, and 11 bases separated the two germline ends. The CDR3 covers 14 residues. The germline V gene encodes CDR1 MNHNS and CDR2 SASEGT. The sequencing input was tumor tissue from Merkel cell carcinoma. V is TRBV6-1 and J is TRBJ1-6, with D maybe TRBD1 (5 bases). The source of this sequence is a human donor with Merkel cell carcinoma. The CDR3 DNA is TGTGCCAGCAGTGCAGGGACGGTGAATTCACCCCTCCACTTT. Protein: CASSAGTVNSPLHF.